This T cell receptor (beta chain) is drawn from a study of blood T cell repertoires in COVID-19. In the study overall: Sites in the United States, Italy and Spain provided acute and convalescent COVID-19 samples.

With 2 bases removed from V and 4 bases from J, the gap between germline ends came to 11 bases. This CDR3 has 14 residues. The germline CDR1 and CDR2 sequences are KGHSH and LQKENI. Profiling relied on immunoSEQ multiplex PCR, and the TCRdb table lists in-frame clones only, not all of them. The sample holds approximately 91,000 clones, approximately 80% seen once. The chain carries TRBV18 and TRBJ1-1; the D is unclear. The clonotype originates from a man between 65 and 80 years old with acute or convalescent COVID-19. The sequenced sample was peripheral blood. This chain's CDR3 is CASSPGSPSTEAFF. The CDR3 nucleotides are TGTGCCAGCTCACCAGGGAGTCCCAGCACTGAAGCTTTCTTT.